This T cell receptor (beta chain) was sequenced during a study of regulatory T cells in long-lasting Graves disease listed by TCRdb under 2021. Study-wide context: In the newly diagnosed Graves' disease group, patients had been taking antithyroid drugs for less than 3 months. A total of around 35 samples were covered by TCR sequencing, comprising approximately 13 persistent and around 20 newly diagnosed Graves' disease patients. The study was registered as a clinical trial and conducted in China. Peripheral blood TCR sequencing and RNA sequencing compared persistent Graves' disease patients with newly diagnosed Graves' disease patients. The investigation overall reported the following: The study examined only peripheral blood because the primary lesion, thyroid tissue, could not be accessed. The small sample size was acknowledged by the authors as a limitation that may reduce accuracy. Sequencing and analysis were limited to the TCR beta chain. More public clonotypes were shared among persistent patients (under 3,000) than among newly diagnosed patients (966). Persistent disease showed preferential use of TRBV28, TRBJ1-2 and TRBJ2-5, whereas newly diagnosed disease favored TRBV20-1 and TRBJ2-1. Compared with newly diagnosed patients, patients with persistent Graves' disease had lower TCR Shannon entropy and fewer highly expanded clones, which suggests clonal expansion.

This clonotype was observed many times. Its antigen remains unidentified. No much larger clonotype is one base removed from it; base qualities were not supplied. Looking up the germline V gene yields CDR1 SNHLY and CDR2 FYNNEI. V and J are trimmed by 7 bases and 5 bases, and the gene matches miss 6 bases of the junction. Including cysteine and phenylalanine, the CDR3 has 14 amino acids. Of the read, only the CDR3 DNA is kept; its 42 bases are in frame from base 1. The protocol used for the library was multiplex PCR. The data were produced on an Illumina HiSeq 4000. CDR3 regions were amplified by Arm-PCR with iRepertoire HTBI primers to construct TCR beta libraries. PCR products were gel purified before sequencing. In the authors' own workflow: Gene usage analysis of CDR3 amino acid clonotypes used the approximately 62 TRBV and some 13 TRBJ segments found across samples. COPE and FqMerger were used to merge filtered high-quality paired reads into contigs. Contigs were aligned with BLAST to IMGT TRBV, TRBD and TRBJ reference genes, and CDR3 was defined per IMGT. Highly expanded clones were defined as clonotypes with a frequency above 0.1%. Repertoire diversity was measured by Shannon entropy, and V-J evenness by the Gini coefficient. Public clonotypes were defined as clonotypes shared by more than one individual. TCRdb handled the public reads itself, with Q25 trimming in fastp and clone calling in MiXCR, and kept productive beta chains. Every entry covers one CDR3 protein and lists the most common genes and DNA from its rows. For this entry, the V and J calls and clone size follow TCRdb and not the study's own pipeline. This sample is represented by 400,000 to 500,000 distinct CDR3 sequences; about 15% of them were singletons. The ten largest make up roughly 18% of the sample.

Read against the paper, the sample's time point label means: newly diagnosed GD, antithyroid drugs for less than 3 months. RNA was extracted from PBMCs in TRIzol for both TCR sequencing and RNA sequencing. Graves' disease was diagnosed according to American Thyroid Association guidelines. Recruitment of patients was carried out at an endocrinology department in Xi'an, China. Each patient gave about 10 milliliters of peripheral blood, collected in an EDTA anticoagulant tube. Ficoll Paque Plus density gradient separation was used to isolate PBMCs, and no further T cell sorting was performed. An Agilent 2100 Bioanalyzer and agarose gel were used to assess RNA quality, and a NanoDrop 2000 was used to measure RNA concentration. The data were also submitted as part of a second study, on T cells in Graves' hyperthyroidism and ophthalmopathy. As described in the second report: Stable Graves' hyperthyroidism was defined as the absence of progression to ophthalmopathy over 18 months of follow-up. The hyperthyroidism patients were between 18 and 65 years old and newly diagnosed, with a disease duration of less than 2 months. Patients with uncontrolled infections, other autoimmune diseases, pregnancy or lactation were excluded. Diagnoses were based on clinical symptoms, serum thyroxine and TRAb, thyroid ultrasound and orbital computed tomography. The TCR CDR3 was subjected to a first round of RT-PCR using the HTBI primer set and the Qiagen OneStep RT-PCR kit. Most expanded thyroid clonotypes (frequency above 0.001) were also detected in blood, suggesting blood repertoires may reflect thyroid immune responses. A model built on a 13 V-J signature distinguished ophthalmopathy from stable hyperthyroidism, reaching about 88% sensitivity and under 84% specificity in cross-validation and 80%/75% in testing. In validation, the model predicted progression to ophthalmopathy with roughly 66% sensitivity and approximately 78% specificity, a median of about 6.7 months before onset. To identify TCR V-J signatures that set the groups apart, the researchers used a discovery cohort of 95 to 100 patients, made up of under 50 with Graves' ophthalmopathy and 55 to 65 with stable Graves' hyperthyroidism. An independent validation cohort of about 19 hyperthyroidism patients and about 16 patients who later progressed to ophthalmopathy tested prospective prediction of ophthalmopathy. The 95 to 100 discovery patients were divided at random into training and test sets in a 7:3 ratio. Thyroid tissue and blood T-cell repertoires from more than 5 Graves' hyperthyroidism patients were also compared in the study. After sampling, hyperthyroidism patients received methimazole starting at 30 mg daily, and ophthalmopathy patients received high-dose intravenous methylprednisolone. A second multiplex PCR round built the libraries, followed by size selection and purification. Paired-end sequencing of the libraries was performed with 100 bp reads on an Illumina HiSeq2000. Raw data were processed with SOAPnuke, discarding reads with adapters, uncalled bases, mean Phred below 15, or no exact constant-primer or identifier match. High-quality paired reads were merged with COPE v1.2.5, and unique nucleotide sequences were defined as clonotypes. MiTCR v1.1 was used to align clonotypes to the IMGT TRBV, TRBD and TRBJ reference segments. The analysis included only V-J combinations with a frequency above 0.0001, which together covered 98% to 99.2% of the repertoires. A TCS score was defined as the ratio between F50 (clonal expansion) and ExV (chaos), using BLOSUM62-based TCRdist between CDR3 peptides within each V-J. Welch's t-statistics and random forest reduced 514 V-J features to 13, which were used in a naive Bayes classifier (R e1071). Sample size was not statistically predetermined, and blinding of investigators to group allocation was not performed. The paper reports TCR Vbeta CDR3 sequencing of over 120 peripheral blood samples: approximately 41 ophthalmopathy, some 80 hyperthyroidism and some 17 progressor patients.

The sample here was peripheral blood mononuclear cells (PBMCs), taken at new diagnosis, from a patient treated with antithyroid drugs. The chain employs TRBV2 and TRBJ1-1; 11 middle bases align to TRBD1. The clonotype comes from a woman in her 50s with Graves disease. Donor details come from another sample of the same person, matched by shared clones. The CDR3 region has the sequence CASTLGQGGTEAFF. The DNA is TGTGCCAGCACTTTGGGACAGGGGGGGACTGAAGCTTTCTTT.